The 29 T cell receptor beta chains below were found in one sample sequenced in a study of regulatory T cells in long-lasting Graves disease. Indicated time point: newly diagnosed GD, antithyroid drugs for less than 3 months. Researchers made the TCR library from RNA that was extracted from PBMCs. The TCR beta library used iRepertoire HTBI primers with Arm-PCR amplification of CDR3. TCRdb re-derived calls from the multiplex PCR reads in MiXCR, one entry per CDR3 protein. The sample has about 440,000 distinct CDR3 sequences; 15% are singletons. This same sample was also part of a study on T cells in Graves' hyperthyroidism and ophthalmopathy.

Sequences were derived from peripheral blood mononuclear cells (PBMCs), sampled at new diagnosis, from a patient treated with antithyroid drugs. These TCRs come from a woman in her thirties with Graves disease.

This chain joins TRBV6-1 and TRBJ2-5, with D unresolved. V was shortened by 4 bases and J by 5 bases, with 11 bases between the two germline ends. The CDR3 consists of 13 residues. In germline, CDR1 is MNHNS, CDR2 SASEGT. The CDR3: CASSAIIGETQYF. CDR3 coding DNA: TGTGCCAGCAGTGCGATTATAGGGGAGACCCAGTACTTC.

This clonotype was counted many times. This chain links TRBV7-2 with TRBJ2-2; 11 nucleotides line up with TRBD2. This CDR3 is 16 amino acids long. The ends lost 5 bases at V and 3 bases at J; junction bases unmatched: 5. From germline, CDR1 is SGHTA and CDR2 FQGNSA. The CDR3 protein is CASSPRLAGYTGELFF. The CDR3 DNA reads TGTGCCAGCAGCCCTAGACTAGCGGGGTACACCGGGGAGCTGTTTTTT.

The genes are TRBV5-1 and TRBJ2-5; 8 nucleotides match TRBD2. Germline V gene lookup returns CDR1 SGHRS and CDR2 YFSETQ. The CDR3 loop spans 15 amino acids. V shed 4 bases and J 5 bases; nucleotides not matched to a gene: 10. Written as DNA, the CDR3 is TGCGCCAGCAGCCCGGCAGCGGGAGTGGGGGAGACCCAGTACTTC. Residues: CASSPAAGVGETQYF.

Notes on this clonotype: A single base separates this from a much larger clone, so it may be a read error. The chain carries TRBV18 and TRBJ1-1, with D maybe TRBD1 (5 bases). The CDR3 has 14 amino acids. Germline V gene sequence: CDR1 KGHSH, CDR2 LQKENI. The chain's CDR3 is CVSSPFQGSDEAFF. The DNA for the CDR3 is TGTGTCAGCTCACCCTTTCAGGGTTCTGATGAAGCTTTCTTT.

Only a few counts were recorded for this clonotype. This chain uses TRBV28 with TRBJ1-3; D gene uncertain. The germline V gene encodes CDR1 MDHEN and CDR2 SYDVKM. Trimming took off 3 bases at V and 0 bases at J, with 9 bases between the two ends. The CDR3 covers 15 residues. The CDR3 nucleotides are TGTGCCAGCAGTTTGGGCCTTCCCTCTGGAAACACCATATATTTT. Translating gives CASSLGLPSGNTIYF.

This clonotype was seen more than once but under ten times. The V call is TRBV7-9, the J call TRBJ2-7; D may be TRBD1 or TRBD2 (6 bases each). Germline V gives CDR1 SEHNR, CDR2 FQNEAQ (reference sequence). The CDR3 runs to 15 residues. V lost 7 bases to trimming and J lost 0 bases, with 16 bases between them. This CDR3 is CASTGGGPSSYEQYF. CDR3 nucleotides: TGTGCCAGCACCGGAGGGGGGCCCTCCTCCTACGAGCAGTACTTC.

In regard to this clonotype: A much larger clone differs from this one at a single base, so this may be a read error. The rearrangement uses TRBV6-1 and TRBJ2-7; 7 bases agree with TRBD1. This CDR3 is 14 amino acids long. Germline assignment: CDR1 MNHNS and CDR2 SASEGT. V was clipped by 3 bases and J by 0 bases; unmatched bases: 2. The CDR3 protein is CASSDRDSSYEQYF. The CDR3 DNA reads TGTGCCAGCAGTGACCGGGACAGCTCCTACGAGCAGTACTTC.

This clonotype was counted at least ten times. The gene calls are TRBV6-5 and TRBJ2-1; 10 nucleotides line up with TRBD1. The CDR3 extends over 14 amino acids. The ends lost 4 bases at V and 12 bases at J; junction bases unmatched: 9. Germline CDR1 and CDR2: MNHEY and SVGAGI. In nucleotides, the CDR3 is TGTGCCAGCAGTTTCCCGGGACAGGGGAGCGGGCAGTTCTTC. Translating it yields CASSFPGQGSGQFF.

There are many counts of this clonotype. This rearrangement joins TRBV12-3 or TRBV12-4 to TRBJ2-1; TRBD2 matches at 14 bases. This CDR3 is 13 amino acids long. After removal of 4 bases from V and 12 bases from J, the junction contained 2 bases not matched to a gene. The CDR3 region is CASSWGLAGAQFF. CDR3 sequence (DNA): TGTGCCAGCAGTTGGGGACTAGCGGGGGCGCAGTTCTTC.

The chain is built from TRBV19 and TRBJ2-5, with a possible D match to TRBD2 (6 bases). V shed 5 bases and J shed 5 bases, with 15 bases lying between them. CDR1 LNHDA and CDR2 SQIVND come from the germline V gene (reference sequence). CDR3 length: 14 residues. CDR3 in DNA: TGTGCCAGTAGTTTCCGGAGGGATAGGGAGACCCAGTACTTC. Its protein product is CASSFRRDRETQYF.

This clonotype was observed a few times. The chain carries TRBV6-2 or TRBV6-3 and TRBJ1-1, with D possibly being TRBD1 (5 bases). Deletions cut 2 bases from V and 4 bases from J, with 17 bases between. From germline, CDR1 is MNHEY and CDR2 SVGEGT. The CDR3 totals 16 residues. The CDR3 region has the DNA TGTGCCAGCAGTTACGGTTCAGGGTTGGGTTTCACTGAAGCTTTCTTT. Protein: CASSYGSGLGFTEAFF.

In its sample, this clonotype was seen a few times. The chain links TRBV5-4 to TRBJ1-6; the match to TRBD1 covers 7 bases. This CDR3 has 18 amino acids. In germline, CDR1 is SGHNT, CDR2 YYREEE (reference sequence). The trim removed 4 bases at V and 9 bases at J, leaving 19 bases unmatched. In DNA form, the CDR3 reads TGTGCCAGCAGCGTTAGCCAGGGGGGAAGGACAATCAGTTCACCCCTCCACTTT. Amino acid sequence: CASSVSQGGRTISSPLHF.

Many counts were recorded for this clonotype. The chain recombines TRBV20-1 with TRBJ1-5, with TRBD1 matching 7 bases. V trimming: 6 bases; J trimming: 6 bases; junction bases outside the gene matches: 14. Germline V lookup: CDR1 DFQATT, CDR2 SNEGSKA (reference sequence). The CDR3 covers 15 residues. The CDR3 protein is CSAASGDRVIQPQHF. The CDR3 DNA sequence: TGCAGTGCCGCGTCAGGAGACAGGGTGATTCAGCCCCAGCATTTT.

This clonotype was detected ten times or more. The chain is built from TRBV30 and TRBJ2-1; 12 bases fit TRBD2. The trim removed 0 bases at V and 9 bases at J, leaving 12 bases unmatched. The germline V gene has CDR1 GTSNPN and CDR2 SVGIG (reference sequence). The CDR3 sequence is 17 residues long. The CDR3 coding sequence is TGTGCCTGGAGTGTGGGAGCTAGCGGGAGGGCCATAGGTGAGCAGTTCTTC. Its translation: CAWSVGASGRAIGEQFF.

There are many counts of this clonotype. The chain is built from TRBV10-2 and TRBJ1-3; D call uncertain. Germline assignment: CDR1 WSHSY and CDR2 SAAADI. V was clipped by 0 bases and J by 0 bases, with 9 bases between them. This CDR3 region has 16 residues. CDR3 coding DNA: TGCGCCAGCAGTGAGTCCGGTACCCGCTCTGGAAACACCATATATTTT. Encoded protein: CASSESGTRSGNTIYF.

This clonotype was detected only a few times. The CDR3 is CASSPQGAITETQYF. CDR3 sequence (DNA): TGTGCCAGCTCACCCCAGGGGGCAATTACGGAGACCCAGTACTTC. The chain links TRBV18 to TRBJ2-5; 8 bases fit TRBD1. The CDR3 consists of 15 residues. V lost 3 bases and J lost 5; bases outside the gene matches: 8. In germline, CDR1 is KGHSH, CDR2 LQKENI.

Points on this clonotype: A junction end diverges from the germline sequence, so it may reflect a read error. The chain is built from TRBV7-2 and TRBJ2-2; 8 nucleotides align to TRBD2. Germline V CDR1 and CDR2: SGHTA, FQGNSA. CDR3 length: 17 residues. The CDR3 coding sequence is TGTGCCAGCAGCTTAGTCGCGACTAGCGCTAACACCGGGGGGCTGTTTTTT. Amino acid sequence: CASSLVATSANTGGLFF.

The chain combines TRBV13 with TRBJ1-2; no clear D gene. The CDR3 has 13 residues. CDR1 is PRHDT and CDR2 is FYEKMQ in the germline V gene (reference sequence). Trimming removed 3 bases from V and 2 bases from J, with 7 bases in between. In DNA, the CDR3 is TGTGCCAGCAGCTTTGGGTCCAACTATGGCTACACCTTC. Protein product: CASSFGSNYGYTF.

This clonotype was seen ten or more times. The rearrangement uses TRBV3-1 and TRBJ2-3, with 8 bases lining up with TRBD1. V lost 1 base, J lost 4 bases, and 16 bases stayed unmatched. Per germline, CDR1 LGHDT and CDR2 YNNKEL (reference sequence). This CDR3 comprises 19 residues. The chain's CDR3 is CASSQVSRGPEGRADTQYF. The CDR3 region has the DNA TGTGCCAGCAGCCAAGTGTCCAGGGGGCCAGAGGGTCGGGCAGATACGCAGTATTTT.

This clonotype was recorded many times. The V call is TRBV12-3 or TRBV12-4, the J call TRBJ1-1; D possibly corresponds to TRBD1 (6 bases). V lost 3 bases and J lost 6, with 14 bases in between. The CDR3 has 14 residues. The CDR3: CASSLFGGRAEAFF. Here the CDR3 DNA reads TGTGCCAGCAGTTTGTTCGGGGGGCGCGCTGAAGCTTTCTTT.

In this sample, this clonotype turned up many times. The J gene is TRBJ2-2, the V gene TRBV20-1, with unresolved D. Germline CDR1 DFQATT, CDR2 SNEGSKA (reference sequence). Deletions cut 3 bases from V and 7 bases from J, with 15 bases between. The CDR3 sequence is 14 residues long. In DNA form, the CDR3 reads TGCAGTGCTAGGGCATGGAGCCCTGGCGGGGAGCTGTTTTTT. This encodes CSARAWSPGGELFF.

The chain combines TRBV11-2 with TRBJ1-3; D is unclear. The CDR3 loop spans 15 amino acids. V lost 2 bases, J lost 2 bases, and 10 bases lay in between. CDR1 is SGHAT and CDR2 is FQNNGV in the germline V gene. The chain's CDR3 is CASSLSVGTGNTIYF. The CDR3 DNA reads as TGTGCCAGCAGCTTAAGCGTTGGGACTGGAAACACCATATATTTT. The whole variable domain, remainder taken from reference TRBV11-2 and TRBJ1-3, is EAGVAQSPRYKIIEKRQSVAFWCNPISGHATLYWYQQILGQGPKLLIQFQNNGVVDDSQLPKDRFSAERLKGVDSTLKIQPAKLEDSAVYLCASSLSVGTGNTIYFGEGSWLTVV.

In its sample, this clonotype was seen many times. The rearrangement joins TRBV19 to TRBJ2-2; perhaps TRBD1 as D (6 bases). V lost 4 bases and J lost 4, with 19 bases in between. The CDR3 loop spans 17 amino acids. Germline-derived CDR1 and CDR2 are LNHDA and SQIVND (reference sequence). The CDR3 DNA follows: TGTGCCAGTAGTACCACCGGCACAGGGTTTCGCACCGGGGAGCTGTTTTTT. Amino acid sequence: CASSTTGTGFRTGELFF.

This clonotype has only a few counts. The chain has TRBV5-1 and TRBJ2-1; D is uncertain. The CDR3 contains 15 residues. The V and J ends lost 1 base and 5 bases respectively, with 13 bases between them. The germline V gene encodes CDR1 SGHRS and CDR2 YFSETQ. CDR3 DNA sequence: TGCGCCAGCAGCTTGATTGGGGATCCGAACAATGAGCAGTTCTTC. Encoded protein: CASSLIGDPNNEQFF.

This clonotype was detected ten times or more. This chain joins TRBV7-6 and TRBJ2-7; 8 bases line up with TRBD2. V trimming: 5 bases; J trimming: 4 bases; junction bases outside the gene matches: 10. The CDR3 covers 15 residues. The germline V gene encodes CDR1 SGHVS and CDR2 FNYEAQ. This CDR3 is CASSDRGLVSYEQYF. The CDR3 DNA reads TGTGCCAGCAGCGACCGGGGACTAGTGTCGTACGAGCAGTACTTC.

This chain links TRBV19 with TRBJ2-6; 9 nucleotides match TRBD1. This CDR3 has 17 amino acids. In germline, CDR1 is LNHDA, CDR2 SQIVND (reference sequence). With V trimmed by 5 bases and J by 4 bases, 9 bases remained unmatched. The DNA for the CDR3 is TGTGCCAGTAGTGGAGCCGGGACAGGGTCCGGGGCCAACGTCCTGACTTTC. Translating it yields CASSGAGTGSGANVLTF. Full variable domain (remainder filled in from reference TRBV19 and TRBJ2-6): DGGITQSPKYLFRKEGQNVTLSCEQNLNHDAMYWYRQDPGQGLRLIYYSQIVNDFQKGDIAEGYSVSREKKESFPLTVTSAQKNPTAFYLCASSGAGTGSGANVLTFGAGSRLTVL.

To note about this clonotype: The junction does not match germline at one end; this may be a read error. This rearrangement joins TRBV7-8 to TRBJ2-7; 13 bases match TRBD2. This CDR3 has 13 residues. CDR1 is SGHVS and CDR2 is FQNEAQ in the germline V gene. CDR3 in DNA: TGTGCCAGCAGCCCCGGGACTAGCGGGGATCTCGCTTTC. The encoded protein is CASSPGTSGDLAF.

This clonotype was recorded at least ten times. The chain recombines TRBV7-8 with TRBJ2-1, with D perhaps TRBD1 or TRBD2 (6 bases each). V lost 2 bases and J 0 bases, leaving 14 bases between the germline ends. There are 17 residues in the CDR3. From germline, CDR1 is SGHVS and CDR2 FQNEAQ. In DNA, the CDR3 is TGTGCCAGCAGCTTACCTCGAGGGGGAGGCTCCTACAATGAGCAGTTCTTC. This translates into CASSLPRGGGSYNEQFF.

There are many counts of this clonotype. CDR3 sequence (DNA): TGTGCCAGCAGTGGGGGTGAGGGGGTTCCCTCCTACAATGAGCAGTTCTTC. Protein: CASSGGEGVPSYNEQFF. The V call is TRBV12-3 or TRBV12-4, the J call TRBJ2-1; D possibly corresponds to TRBD1 (6 bases). This CDR3 has 17 residues. The germline V and J ends were trimmed by 5 bases and 0 bases, with 17 bases remaining between them.